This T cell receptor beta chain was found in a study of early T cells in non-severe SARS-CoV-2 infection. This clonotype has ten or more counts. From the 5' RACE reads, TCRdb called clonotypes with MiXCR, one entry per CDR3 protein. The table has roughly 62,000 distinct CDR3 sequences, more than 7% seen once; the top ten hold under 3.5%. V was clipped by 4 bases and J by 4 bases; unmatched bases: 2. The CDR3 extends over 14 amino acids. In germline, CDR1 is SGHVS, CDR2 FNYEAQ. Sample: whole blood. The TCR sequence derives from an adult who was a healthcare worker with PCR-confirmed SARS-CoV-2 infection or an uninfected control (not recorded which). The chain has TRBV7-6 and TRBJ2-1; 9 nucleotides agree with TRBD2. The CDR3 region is CASSSAGGYNEQFF. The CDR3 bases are TGTGCCAGCAGCTCCGCGGGAGGGTACAATGAGCAGTTCTTC.